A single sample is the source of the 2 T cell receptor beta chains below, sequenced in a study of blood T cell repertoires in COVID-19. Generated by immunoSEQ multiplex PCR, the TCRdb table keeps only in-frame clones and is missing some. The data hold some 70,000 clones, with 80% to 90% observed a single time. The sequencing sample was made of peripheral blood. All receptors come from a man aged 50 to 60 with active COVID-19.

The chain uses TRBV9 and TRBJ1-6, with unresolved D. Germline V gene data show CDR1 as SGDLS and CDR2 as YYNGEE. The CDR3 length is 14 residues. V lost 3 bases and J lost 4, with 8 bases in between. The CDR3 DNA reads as TGTGCCAGCAGCGCGAGGCAGTATAATTCACCCCTCCACTTT. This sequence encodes CASSARQYNSPLHF.

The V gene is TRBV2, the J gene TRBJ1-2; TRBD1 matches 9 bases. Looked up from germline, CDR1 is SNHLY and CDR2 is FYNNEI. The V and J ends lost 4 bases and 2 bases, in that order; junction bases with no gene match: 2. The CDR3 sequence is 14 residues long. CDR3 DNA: TGTGCCAGCAGTGCCGGGACAGGGAACTATGGCTACACCTTC. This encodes CASSAGTGNYGYTF.